This record concerns one TCR beta chain sequence. Its antigen remains unknown. The CDR3 is made up of 14 amino acids. CDR1 and CDR2 (germline): LGHDT, YNNKEL (reference sequence). V dropped 8 bases and J dropped 5 bases, with 16 bases sitting between them. After constant-region reverse-primer amplification, full-length variable regions underwent semi-nested PCR with Nested Universal Primer A. MiXCR, applied by TCRdb to the 5' RACE reads, yields one record per CDR3 protein. The data show tens of thousands of distinct CDR3 sequences, with approximately 30% seen just once and less than 5% held by the top ten. Study-wide results and limits: Tumor Treg TCRs overlapped most with tumor naive CD4+ cells. Larger-cohort validation covered only one TCR beta V-J rearrangement.

The chain uses TRBV3-1 and TRBJ1-5; no firm D call. This clonotype originated in a female donor with breast cancer. Sequencing used tumor-infiltrating memory CD4+ T cells sorted from the breast tumor. Noted subset: memory CD4+ T cells, CD4+CD45RO+CD25-. The CDR3 bases are TGTGCCAGCGGGTGGTCGGGAGGTCATCAGCCCCAGCATTTT. Amino acid sequence: CASGWSGGHQPQHF.